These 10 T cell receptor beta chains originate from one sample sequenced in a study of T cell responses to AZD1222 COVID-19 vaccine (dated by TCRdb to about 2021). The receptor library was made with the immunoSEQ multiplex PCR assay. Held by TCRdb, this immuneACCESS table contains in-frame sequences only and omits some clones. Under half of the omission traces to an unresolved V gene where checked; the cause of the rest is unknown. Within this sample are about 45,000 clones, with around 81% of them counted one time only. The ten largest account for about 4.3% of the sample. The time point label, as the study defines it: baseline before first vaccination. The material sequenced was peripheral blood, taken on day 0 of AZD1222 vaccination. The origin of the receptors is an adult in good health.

The CDR3 DNA sequence: TGTGCCAGCAGCCAAGGTGGGACGGTGGCTTATGGCTACACCTTC. This translates into CASSQGGTVAYGYTF. The rearrangement uses TRBV4-2 and TRBJ1-2, with a possible D match to TRBD1 (5 bases). This CDR3 region has 15 residues. Looked up from germline, CDR1 is LGHNA and CDR2 is YNFKEQ. With 1 base removed from V and 5 bases from J, the gap between germline ends came to 14 bases.

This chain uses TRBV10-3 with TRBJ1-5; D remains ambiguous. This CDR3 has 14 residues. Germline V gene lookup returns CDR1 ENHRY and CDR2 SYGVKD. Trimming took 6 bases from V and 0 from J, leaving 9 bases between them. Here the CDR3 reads CAISAINSNQPQHF. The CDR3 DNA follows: TGTGCCATCAGCGCAATAAATAGCAATCAGCCCCAGCATTTT.

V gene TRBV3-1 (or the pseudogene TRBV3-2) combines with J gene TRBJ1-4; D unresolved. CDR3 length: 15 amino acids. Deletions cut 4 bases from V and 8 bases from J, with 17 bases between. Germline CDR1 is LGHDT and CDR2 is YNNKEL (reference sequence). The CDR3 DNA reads TGTGCCAGCAGCCCGAACTGGGCAACGAGGGAAAAACTGTTTTTT. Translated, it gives CASSPNWATREKLFF.

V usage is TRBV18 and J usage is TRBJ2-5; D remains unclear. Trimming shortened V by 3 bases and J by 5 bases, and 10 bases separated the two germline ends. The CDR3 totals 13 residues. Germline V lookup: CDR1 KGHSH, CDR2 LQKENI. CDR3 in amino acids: CASSPIRTETQYF. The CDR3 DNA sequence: TGTGCCAGCTCACCGATAAGGACCGAGACCCAGTACTTC.

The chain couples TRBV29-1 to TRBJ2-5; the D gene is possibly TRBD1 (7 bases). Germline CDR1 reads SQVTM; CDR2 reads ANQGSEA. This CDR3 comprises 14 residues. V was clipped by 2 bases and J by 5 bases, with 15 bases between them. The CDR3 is CSVESGAGGETQYF. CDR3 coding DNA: TGCAGCGTTGAATCGGGGGCAGGGGGGGAGACCCAGTACTTC.

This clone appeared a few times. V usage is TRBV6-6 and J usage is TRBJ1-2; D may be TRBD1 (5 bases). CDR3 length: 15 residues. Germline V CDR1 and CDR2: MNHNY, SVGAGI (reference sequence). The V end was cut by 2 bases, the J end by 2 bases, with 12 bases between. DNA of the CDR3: TGTGCCAGCAGTTACGAGGGGACGGAAAACTATGGCTACACCTTC. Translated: CASSYEGTENYGYTF.

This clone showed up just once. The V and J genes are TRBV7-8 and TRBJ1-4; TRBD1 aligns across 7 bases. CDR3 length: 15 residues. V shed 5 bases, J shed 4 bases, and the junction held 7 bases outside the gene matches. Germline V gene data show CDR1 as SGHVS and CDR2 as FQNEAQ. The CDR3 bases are TGTGCCAGCAGCCTGAAGGGGGCGGGTAATGAAAAACTGTTTTTT. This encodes CASSLKGAGNEKLFF.

CDR3 in DNA: TGTGCCAGCTCACCAAGCGGGAAGGAGACCCAGTACTTC. Its translation is CASSPSGKETQYF. The rearrangement joins TRBV18 to TRBJ2-5; 7 bases agree with TRBD2. Germline loops: CDR1 KGHSH, CDR2 LQKENI. The J segment lost 5 bases and the V segment lost 2 bases, leaving 2 bases of the junction unmatched. CDR3 size: 13 residues.

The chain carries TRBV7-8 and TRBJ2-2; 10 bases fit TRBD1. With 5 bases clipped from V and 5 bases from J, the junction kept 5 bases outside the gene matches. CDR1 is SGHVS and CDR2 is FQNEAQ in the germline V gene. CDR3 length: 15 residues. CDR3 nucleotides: TGTGCCAGCAGCACCCCGGGACAGGGGACCGGGGAGCTGTTTTTT. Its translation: CASSTPGQGTGELFF. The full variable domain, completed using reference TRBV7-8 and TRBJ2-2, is GAGVSQSPRYKVAKRGQDVALRCDPISGHVSLFWYQQALGQGPEFLTYFQNEAQLDKSGLPSDRFFAERPEGSVSTLKIQRTQQEDSAVYLCASSTPGQGTGELFFGEGSRLTVL.

The CDR3: CASSPQGLMYQETQYF. CDR3 nucleotides: TGTGCCAGCAGTCCCCAGGGACTTATGTACCAAGAGACCCAGTACTTC. V gene TRBV28 combines with J gene TRBJ2-5; possible D gene TRBD2, 6 bases. The germline V gene encodes CDR1 MDHEN and CDR2 SYDVKM. With 5 bases removed from V and 0 bases from J, the gap between germline ends came to 16 bases. This CDR3 contains 16 residues.